A single sample is the source of the 29 T cell receptor beta chains below, sequenced in a study of shared clonotypes between healthy human individuals. Profiling relied on immunoSEQ multiplex PCR, and the TCRdb table lists in-frame clones only, not all of them. The sample has roughly 2.6 million clones; 90% to 95% are singletons. Input material: naive CD4+ T cells sorted from blood. Subset specified: CD45RA+ positively selected. Receptors were obtained from a man between 18 and 35 years old in good health.

Worth noting for this clone: Other DNA sequences from this sample encode an identical CDR3 as well. V is TRBV18 and J is TRBJ2-3; TRBD1 or TRBD2 may be the D gene (5 bases each). Germline V gives CDR1 KGHSH, CDR2 LQKENI. Trimming removed 2 bases at V and 1 base at J, with 10 bases between. This CDR3 contains 15 residues. In DNA form, the CDR3 reads TGTGCCAGCTCACCAGGGCAGGGAGGCACAGATACGCAGTATTTT. This encodes CASSPGQGGTDTQYF. Supplemented by reference TRBV18 and TRBJ2-3, the full variable domain reads NAGVMQNPRHLVRRRGQEARLRCSPMKGHSHVYWYRQLPEEGLKFMVYLQKENIIDESGMPKERFSAEFPKEGPSILRIQQVVRGDSAAYFCASSPGQGGTDTQYFGPGTRLTVL.

The CDR3 DNA is TGTGCCTGGAGGATAGGTCCAAGAGGCTCCTATAATTCACCCCTCCACTTT. As protein: CAWRIGPRGSYNSPLHF. J is TRBJ1-6 and V is TRBV30; D unclear. Trimming cost V 3 bases and J 0 bases, with 15 bases left between them. This CDR3 has 17 residues. The V gene's germline CDR1 is GTSNPN and CDR2 SVGIG (reference sequence).

This chain connects TRBV2 to TRBJ1-6; the D is unclear. The CDR3 covers 13 residues. Trimming took 8 bases from V and 4 from J, leaving 9 bases between them. CDR1 is SNHLY and CDR2 is FYNNEI in the germline V gene. DNA for the CDR3: TGTGCCAGCGCCCGGCGTTATAATTCACCCCTCCACTTT. Its translation is CASARRYNSPLHF.

The rearrangement joins TRBV7-8 to TRBJ1-2; the D is unclear. The V gene's germline CDR1 is SGHVS and CDR2 FQNEAQ. The length of the CDR3 is 13 residues. V lost 1 base and J 6 bases, leaving 9 bases between the germline ends. CDR3 protein: CASSLVPRDGYTF. In DNA form, the CDR3 reads TGTGCCAGCAGCTTAGTCCCAAGGGATGGCTACACCTTC.

The rearrangement joins TRBV7-8 to TRBJ1-1; D gene ambiguous. V was pared by 1 base and J by 0 bases, with 21 bases between. Looked up from germline, CDR1 is SGHVS and CDR2 is FQNEAQ. This CDR3 has 19 amino acids. In DNA, the CDR3 is TGTGCCAGCAGCTTAGATTATGGGCAGAAACTTTCCATGAACACTGAAGCTTTCTTT. Translation: CASSLDYGQKLSMNTEAFF.

The V call is TRBV15, the J call TRBJ2-7; 12 nucleotides line up with TRBD2. This CDR3 contains 16 residues. Losses at the gene ends were 5 bases for V and 3 bases for J; bases not matched to a gene: 8. Germline V CDR1 and CDR2: LNHNV, YYDKDF (reference sequence). CDR3 in DNA: TGTGCCACCAGCGGGTTTCCGACTAGCGGGAGCTACGAGCAGTACTTC. It is translated as CATSGFPTSGSYEQYF.

V and J are TRBV30 and TRBJ2-1; 10 nucleotides align to TRBD2. After removal of 0 bases from V and 8 bases from J, the junction contained 7 bases not matched to a gene. The CDR3 sequence is 15 residues long. The germline gives CDR1 GTSNPN, CDR2 SVGIG (reference sequence). The CDR3 DNA is TGTGCCTGGAGTGTAGCAGCGGGAGGGCCCCATGAGCAGTTCTTC. This encodes CAWSVAAGGPHEQFF.

This rearrangement joins TRBV2 to TRBJ1-2, with 7 bases lining up with TRBD1. CDR1 is SNHLY, CDR2 FYNNEI, per germline. V shed 7 bases, J shed 7 bases, and the junction held 3 bases outside the gene matches. This CDR3 has 11 residues. DNA for the CDR3: TGTGCCAGCATTAGACAGGGTGGCTACACCTTC. Amino acids: CASIRQGGYTF.

Concerning this clone: Other DNA sequences of this sample code for an identical CDR3. The chain carries TRBV5-1 and TRBJ2-2; TRBD1 matches at 8 bases. Germline assignment: CDR1 SGHRS and CDR2 YFSETQ. CDR3 length: 15 amino acids. J gave up 1 base and V 4 bases, and 3 bases lay outside the gene matches. The CDR3 sequence: CASSPGQGNTGELFF. CDR3 in DNA: TGCGCCAGCAGCCCAGGACAGGGGAACACCGGGGAGCTGTTTTTT.

The rearrangement uses TRBV30 and TRBJ2-7; 7 nucleotides match TRBD1. Losses at the gene ends were 5 bases for V and 0 bases for J; bases not matched to a gene: 7. The CDR3 is made up of 14 amino acids. Germline V gene sequence: CDR1 GTSNPN, CDR2 SVGIG (reference sequence). The CDR3 loop is CAWCPRGRSYEQYF. As DNA, the CDR3 is TGTGCCTGGTGTCCGAGGGGGCGCTCCTACGAGCAGTACTTC.

The CDR3 bases are TGCGCCAGCGGACGCGGGTTGGATGAGCAGTTCTTC. Protein: CASGRGLDEQFF. This chain connects TRBV5-1 to TRBJ2-1, with a tentative D call TRBD2 (5 bases). Germline V gives CDR1 SGHRS, CDR2 YFSETQ. Trimming stripped 7 bases from V and 8 bases from J, with 13 bases between. The CDR3 is 12 residues long.

The rearrangement links TRBV27 to TRBJ1-2; D might be TRBD1 (5 bases). The CDR3 covers 16 residues. Germline loops: CDR1 MNHEY, CDR2 SMNVEV (reference sequence). V was trimmed by 2 bases and J by 4 bases, leaving 17 bases between them. In DNA, the CDR3 is TGTGCCAGCAGTTTAACATCGGGGCCCCGGAGCTATGGCTACACCTTC. Protein sequence: CASSLTSGPRSYGYTF.

V and J are TRBV28 and TRBJ2-5, with D tentatively TRBD1 or TRBD2 (5 bases each). The V gene lost 5 bases and the J gene lost 5 bases, with 15 bases spanning the gap. This CDR3 region has 14 residues. CDR1 and CDR2 (germline): MDHEN, SYDVKM. The chain's CDR3 is CASSPRGAWETQYF. CDR3 coding DNA: TGTGCCAGCAGTCCTCGAGGGGCATGGGAGACCCAGTACTTC.

The rearrangement uses TRBV5-4 and TRBJ2-2; 9 nucleotides agree with TRBD2. The V gene end was trimmed by 2 bases and the J gene end by 4 bases; junction bases not matched to a gene: 9. From germline, CDR1 is SGHNT and CDR2 YYREEE (reference sequence). This CDR3 contains 17 residues. The DNA of the CDR3 is TGTGCCAGCAGCTTTCCGGCTAGCGGGATTTTCACCGGGGAGCTGTTTTTT. It yields the protein CASSFPASGIFTGELFF.

The sample holds one count of this clone. The rearrangement uses TRBV7-9 and TRBJ1-4; D unclear. Germline assignment: CDR1 SEHNR and CDR2 FQNEAQ (reference sequence). CDR3 size: 15 residues. The V and J ends lost 5 bases and 8 bases respectively, with 18 bases between them. The CDR3 DNA reads TGTGCCAGCAGCCCCATGGGTAGTAGCAAGGAAAAACTGTTTTTT. It encodes CASSPMGSSKEKLFF.

V usage is TRBV7-2 and J usage is TRBJ2-7; D uncertain. V was trimmed by 5 bases and J by 2 bases, leaving 16 bases between them. CDR1 is SGHTA, CDR2 FQGNSA, per germline. The CDR3 totals 15 residues. CDR3 loop: CASSRTGGVTYEQYF. The CDR3 nucleotides are TGTGCCAGCAGCCGTACTGGCGGTGTGACCTACGAGCAGTACTTC.

This sequence joins TRBV29-1 and TRBJ2-2, with unresolved D. CDR1 and CDR2 (germline): SQVTM, ANQGSEA. CDR3 size: 11 residues. The ends were cut back, 5 bases at V and 5 bases at J, with 6 bases in the middle. The CDR3 coding sequence is TGCAGCGTTACCAAGACCGGGGAGCTGTTTTTT. It encodes CSVTKTGELFF.

The CDR3 sequence is CASSTDRQSSGNTIYF. The CDR3 DNA reads TGTGCCAGCTCAACGGACAGGCAAAGCTCTGGAAACACCATATATTTT. The chain uses TRBV18 and TRBJ1-3; 7 nucleotides line up with TRBD1. Per the germline V gene, CDR1 is KGHSH and CDR2 is LQKENI. CDR3 size: 16 residues. V gave up 5 bases and J gave up 0 bases; unmatched junction bases: 7.

The rearrangement joins TRBV4-3 to TRBJ2-3; no clear D gene. Trimming cost V 3 bases and J 0 bases, with 4 bases left between them. Germline values: CDR1 LGHNA, CDR2 YSLEER. The CDR3 is made up of 13 amino acids. CDR3: CASSQRSTDTQYF. CDR3 DNA sequence: TGCGCCAGCAGCCAGCGAAGCACAGATACGCAGTATTTT.

The chain is built from TRBV19 and TRBJ1-6, with D maybe TRBD1 (5 bases). CDR1 is LNHDA and CDR2 is SQIVND in the germline V gene (reference sequence). CDR3 length: 14 amino acids. The V gene lost 8 bases and the J gene lost 8 bases, with 16 bases spanning the gap. CDR3 sequence reads: CASCFDSVYSPLHF. The CDR3 bases are TGTGCCAGTTGTTTCGACAGCGTCTATTCACCCCTCCACTTT. Supplemented by reference TRBV19 and TRBJ1-6, the full variable domain reads DGGITQSPKYLFRKEGQNVTLSCEQNLNHDAMYWYRQDPGQGLRLIYYSQIVNDFQKGDIAEGYSVSREKKESFPLTVTSAQKNPTAFYLCASCFDSVYSPLHFGNGTRLTVT.

The chain couples TRBV11-2 to TRBJ1-5, with D maybe TRBD1 (5 bases). CDR1 is SGHAT and CDR2 is FQNNGV in the germline V gene. Trimming removed 5 bases at V and 13 bases at J, with 18 bases between. This CDR3 is built from 13 residues. This chain's CDR3 is CASSVKSGTGQHF. CDR3 sequence (DNA): TGTGCCAGCAGCGTCAAATCTGGGACGGGGCAGCATTTT.

The chain's CDR3 is CASIVQGQHTDTQYF. The DNA for the CDR3 is TGTGCCAGCATCGTGCAGGGACAGCACACAGATACGCAGTATTTT. The chain carries TRBV11-3 and TRBJ2-3; 7 nucleotides line up with TRBD1. V lost 7 bases to trimming and J lost 2 bases; unmatched junction nucleotides: 9. Germline loops: CDR1 SGHNT, CDR2 YENEEA. CDR3 length: 15 residues.

This chain connects TRBV28 to TRBJ2-3; D remains ambiguous. Germline lookup yields CDR1 MDHEN and CDR2 SYDVKM. V lost 5 bases and J lost 4, with 7 bases in between. The CDR3 covers 12 residues. CDR3 sequence (DNA): TGTGCCAGCAGTCCCCAGTCAGATACGCAGTATTTT. It is translated as CASSPQSDTQYF.

The J gene is TRBJ1-5, the V gene TRBV5-6; possibly TRBD1 for D (5 bases). The germline gives CDR1 SGHDT, CDR2 YYEEEE. With 0 bases removed from V and 4 bases from J, the gap between germline ends came to 11 bases. This CDR3 has 15 amino acids. CDR3 in DNA: TGTGCCAGCAGCTTGGATGCGGGGCGGAATCAGCCCCAGCATTTT. It codes for CASSLDAGRNQPQHF.

This chain links TRBV6-1 with TRBJ2-2; 7 nucleotides agree with TRBD1. With V trimmed by 7 bases and J by 0 bases, 2 bases remained unmatched. This CDR3 has 14 residues. In germline, CDR1 is MNHNS, CDR2 SASEGT. The CDR3, as DNA: TGTGCCAGCAAGACAGGGCCGAACACCGGGGAGCTGTTTTTT. Its translation is CASKTGPNTGELFF.

V is TRBV18 and J is TRBJ1-1; perhaps TRBD1 as D (6 bases). The CDR3 is 16 amino acids. Germline V lookup: CDR1 KGHSH, CDR2 LQKENI. V was trimmed by 1 base and J by 1 base, leaving 13 bases between them. The CDR3 reads CASSPRNRAGNTEAFF. CDR3 nucleotide sequence: TGTGCCAGCTCACCACGGAACAGGGCTGGGAACACTGAAGCTTTCTTT.

This rearrangement joins TRBV25-1 to TRBJ2-5; the D gene is possibly TRBD2 (6 bases). Trimming took 11 bases from V and 5 from J, leaving 15 bases between them. Germline lookup yields CDR1 MGHDK and CDR2 SYGVNS. The CDR3 contains 12 residues. CDR3 sequence: CASRRGWETQYF. The CDR3 bases are TGTGCCTCGAGGAGGGGATGGGAGACCCAGTACTTC.

V is TRBV6-1 and J is TRBJ1-4, with D unclear. Germline CDR1 reads MNHNS; CDR2 reads SASEGT. The V end was cut by 10 bases, the J end by 5 bases, with 20 bases between. CDR3 size: 15 residues. The DNA for the CDR3 is TGTGCCACCAGAACCCTAAGCGGATACAATGAAAAACTGTTTTTT. This codes for CATRTLSGYNEKLFF.

The gene calls are TRBV5-4 and TRBJ2-5; D is perhaps TRBD1 (6 bases). CDR3 length: 14 amino acids. CDR1 is SGHNT and CDR2 is YYREEE in the germline V gene (reference sequence). V was clipped by 0 bases and J by 5 bases, with 11 bases between them. The chain's CDR3 is CASSLGQEKETQYF. The CDR3 region has the DNA TGTGCCAGCAGCTTGGGACAGGAAAAGGAGACCCAGTACTTC.